Presented here are 14 T cell receptor beta chains from one specimen sequenced in a study of a mutant IDH1 vaccine in newly diagnosed glioma. Antigens for these TCRs are unknown. Stated time point: week 23, last vaccination. Vaccination used 300 ug of mutant IDH1 20-mer peptide per dose, with topical imiquimod. TCRdb's table, derived via immunoSEQ multiplex PCR, lists solely in-frame clones and lacks some. The sample lists just over 80,000 clones, 85% occurring once. Sample: PBMCs, taken from a glioma patient whose treatment included an IDH1 peptide vaccine. The receptors come from a man between 25 and 39 years old with glioma. Some clones in this sample may be carry-over from other donors' samples.

The chain joins TRBV6-5 to TRBJ1-2; a possible D gene is TRBD1 (5 bases). V lost 5 bases to trimming and J lost 5 bases, with 9 bases between them. The V gene's germline CDR1 is MNHEY and CDR2 SVGAGI. The CDR3 loop spans 12 amino acids. This chain's CDR3 is CASSDSRYGYTF. DNA of the CDR3: TGTGCCAGCAGTGACAGTCGATATGGCTACACCTTC.

This rearrangement joins TRBV5-4 to TRBJ2-6, with D uncertain. CDR3 size: 15 residues. The ends were cut back, 0 bases at V and 0 bases at J, with 4 bases in the middle. Germline V gene data show CDR1 as SGHNT and CDR2 as YYREEE (reference sequence). CDR3 nucleotide sequence: TGTGCCAGCAGCTTGGAGGCCTCTGGGGCCAACGTCCTGACTTTC. Amino acid sequence: CASSLEASGANVLTF.

The J gene is TRBJ2-5, the V gene TRBV7-3; TRBD1 is a possible D gene (5 bases). CDR1 SGHTA and CDR2 FQGTGA come from the germline V gene. There are 13 residues in the CDR3. V dropped 2 bases and J dropped 5 bases, with 9 bases sitting between them. The CDR3 DNA reads as TGTGCCAGCAGCTTATATAGACAGGAGACCCAGTACTTC. Translation gives CASSLYRQETQYF.

This chain uses TRBV27 with TRBJ1-2, with TRBD1 matching over 10 bases. The CDR3 extends over 16 amino acids. Germline V gene sequence: CDR1 MNHEY, CDR2 SMNVEV (reference sequence). After removal of 3 bases from V and 7 bases from J, the junction contained 11 bases not matched to a gene. The CDR3 nucleotides are TGTGCCAGCAGTTTCTATCCGGGACAGGGGAATTCTGGCTACACCTTC. It encodes CASSFYPGQGNSGYTF.

The genes are TRBV19 and TRBJ2-5; no clear D gene. The CDR3 has 12 residues. Germline-derived CDR1 and CDR2 are LNHDA and SQIVND (reference sequence). Trimming left V 2 bases short and J 5 bases short, with 6 bases between. In DNA, the CDR3 is TGTGCCAGTAGTATAAATGGCGAGACCCAGTACTTC. It specifies CASSINGETQYF.

This clone was seen only a few times. The chain links TRBV6-5 to TRBJ2-7; TRBD1 agrees at 7 bases. J lost 5 bases, V lost 6 bases, and 4 bases had no gene match. Germline-derived CDR1 and CDR2 are MNHEY and SVGAGI. The CDR3 is made up of 12 amino acids. CDR3 protein: CASSSGQNEQYF. CDR3 in DNA: TGTGCCAGCAGCTCGGGACAGAACGAGCAGTACTTC.

This clone was counted a single time. The CDR3 DNA reads as TGTGCCAGCAGTTTAAGGGACAGGCTCACAGATACGCAGTATTTT. It specifies CASSLRDRLTDTQYF. The J gene is TRBJ2-3, the V gene TRBV28, with 8 bases aligning to TRBD1. V lost 2 bases and J lost 2; bases outside the gene matches: 3. CDR3 length: 15 amino acids. Germline V gives CDR1 MDHEN, CDR2 SYDVKM.

This clone was seen a single time. The chain employs TRBV5-1 and TRBJ2-6, with TRBD1 identical over 8 bases. V lost 1 base to trimming and J lost 4 bases; unmatched junction nucleotides: 10. Germline V gene sequence: CDR1 SGHRS, CDR2 YFSETQ. The CDR3 runs 18 residues. CDR3 amino acids: CASSLPIQGALGANVLTF. The DNA for the CDR3 is TGCGCCAGCAGCTTGCCTATTCAGGGGGCGCTCGGGGCCAACGTCCTGACTTTC.

The rearrangement uses TRBV5-1 and TRBJ1-4, with unresolved D. Between the trimmed V and J ends, which lost 3 bases and 0 bases, there was a span of 6 bases. CDR1 is SGHRS, CDR2 YFSETQ, per germline. The CDR3 has 14 amino acids. This CDR3 is CASSSQTTNEKLFF. In DNA, the CDR3 is TGCGCCAGCAGCTCCCAAACAACTAATGAAAAACTGTTTTTT.

The V call is TRBV5-1, the J call TRBJ2-7; the D call may be TRBD1 or TRBD2 (5 bases each). From germline, CDR1 is SGHRS and CDR2 YFSETQ. Between the trimmed V and J ends, which lost 0 bases and 3 bases, there was a span of 10 bases. The CDR3 spans 14 residues. DNA of the CDR3: TGCGCCAGCAGCTTGGAAGGGACCAACTACGAGCAGTACTTC. Translation: CASSLEGTNYEQYF. The full variable domain, in which reference TRBV5-1 and TRBJ2-7 provide the parts outside the CDR3, is KAGVTQTPRYLIKTRGQQVTLSCSPISGHRSVSWYQQTPGQGLQFLFEYFSETQRNKGNFPGRFSGRQFSNSRSEMNVSTLELGDSALYLCASSLEGTNYEQYFGPGTRLTVT.

This chain connects TRBV5-1 to TRBJ2-1, with 13 nucleotides matching TRBD2. Germline CDR1 reads SGHRS; CDR2 reads YFSETQ. The CDR3 is made up of 17 amino acids. J lost 6 bases, V lost 0 bases, and 6 bases had no gene match. CDR3 nucleotides: TGCGCCAGCAGCTTGGATCCCGGGACTAGCGGGACCAATGAGCAGTTCTTC. Translation gives CASSLDPGTSGTNEQFF.

V is TRBV9 and J is TRBJ1-1; 9 bases are a match to TRBD1. Germline V gene lookup returns CDR1 SGDLS and CDR2 YYNGEE. The CDR3 sequence is 17 residues long. V dropped 3 bases and J dropped 3; count of bases not matched to a gene: 12. CDR3 sequence: CASSASGTGFWDTEAFF. In DNA, the CDR3 is TGTGCCAGCAGCGCTTCCGGGACAGGGTTCTGGGACACTGAAGCTTTCTTT. The variable domain in full, completed from reference TRBV9 and TRBJ1-1, reads DSGVTQTPKHLITATGQRVTLRCSPRSGDLSVYWYQQSLDQGLQFLIQYYNGEERAKGNILERFSAQQFPDLHSELNLSSLELGDSALYFCASSASGTGFWDTEAFFGQGTRLTVV.

The chain carries TRBV7-9 and TRBJ2-5; 8 nucleotides match TRBD2. After removal of 1 base from V and 4 bases from J, the junction contained 2 bases not matched to a gene. CDR1 and CDR2 from the germline V gene are SEHNR and FQNEAQ (reference sequence). The CDR3 consists of 14 residues. The CDR3: CASSLGLATETQYF. CDR3 coding DNA: TGTGCCAGCAGCTTAGGACTAGCGACAGAGACCCAGTACTTC. Full variable domain (rest looked up from reference TRBV7-9 and TRBJ2-5): DTGVSQNPRHKITKRGQNVTFRCDPISEHNRLYWYRQTLGQGPEFLTYFQNEAQLEKSRLLSDRFSAERPKGSFSTLEIQRTEQGDSAMYLCASSLGLATETQYFGPGTRLLVL.

V is TRBV6-5 and J is TRBJ1-5; the D gene is possibly TRBD1 (5 bases). CDR3 size: 13 residues. Between the trimmed V and J ends, which lost 5 bases and 15 bases, there was a span of 20 bases. From germline, CDR1 is MNHEY and CDR2 SVGAGI. CDR3 sequence (DNA): TGTGCCAGCAGTGAAATTCGGGCAGGGCCACCGCATTTT. This translates into CASSEIRAGPPHF.